This is a list of T cell receptor beta chains from one sample in a study of siplizumab effects on memory and regulatory T cells. The protocol was immunoSEQ multiplex PCR, while the TCRdb copy is restricted to in-frame clones and leaves out a portion. The data hold 90,000 to 150,000 clones, with just over 90% observed a single time. The specimen was non-Treg CD4+ T cells sorted from blood. The receptor set was obtained from a human donor in good health. CDR3s include the opening cysteine and the closing phenylalanine or tryptophan. Fields, in order: V gene, J gene, D gene, CDR3 DNA, CDR3 protein. D genes are given only for firm matches.

TRBV28,TRBJ2-3,NA,TGTGCCAGCAGTTTGGTCCAGGGGACACATACGCAGTATTTT,CASSLVQGTHTQYF
TRBV6-5,TRBJ1-1,NA,TGTGCCAGCAAGATGAACACTGAAGCTTTCTTT,CASKMNTEAFF
TRBV28,TRBJ1-4,NA,TGTGCCAGCAGTTTACGACAGAGATTTGAAAAACTGTTTTTT,CASSLRQRFEKLFF
TRBV2,TRBJ1-2,NA,TGTGCCAGCAGTGCGATGACAGGAGACTATGGCTACACCTTC,CASSAMTGDYGYTF
TRBV6-5,TRBJ1-2,NA,TGTGCACGCGGCCTAACGCGGTGGAACTATGGCTACACCTTC,CARGLTRWNYGYTF
TRBV6-5,TRBJ2-5,NA,TGTGCCAGCAGTTACTCAAGGGAGACCCAGTACTTC,CASSYSRETQYF
TRBV28,TRBJ1-5,NA,TGTGCCAGCAGACTAGGGTTACAGTCCAATCAGCCCCAGCATTTT,CASRLGLQSNQPQHF
TRBV6-1,TRBJ1-1,TRBD1,TGTGCCACCAGTCGGGAGGGGGCGTCCACTGAAGCTTTCTTT,CATSREGASTEAFF
TRBV6-5,TRBJ2-7,TRBD1,TGTGCCAGCAGGTCGGGACAGGCGAGCTCCTACGAGCAGTACTTC,CASRSGQASSYEQYF
TRBV11-2,TRBJ1-2,NA,TGTGCCAGCAGCTTATCCAGGGATGGCTACACCTTC,CASSLSRDGYTF
TRBV19,TRBJ2-5,TRBD2,TGTGCCAGTAGGACTAGCGGGGGAAGAGAGACCCAGTACTTC,CASRTSGGRETQYF
TRBV9,TRBJ2-1,NA,TGTGCCAGCAGCGTTGTGAGTGGCTTCTCCTACAATGAGCAGTTCTTC,CASSVVSGFSYNEQFF
TRBV11-2,TRBJ2-3,NA,TGTGCCAGCAGCTACTTTTGGGGGAGCACAGATACGCAGTATTTT,CASSYFWGSTDTQYF
TRBV19,TRBJ2-4,NA,TGTGCCAGTAGTATAGGATGGGATTTAGCCAAAAACATTCAGTACTTC,CASSIGWDLAKNIQYF
TRBV10-3,TRBJ2-7,NA,TGTGCCATCAGCCCGCAGACAGGTATCCACGAGCAGTACTTC,CAISPQTGIHEQYF
TRBV19,TRBJ2-3,NA,TGTGCCAGTAGGAAACAGGGCGGGACAGATACGCAGTATTTT,CASRKQGGTDTQYF
TRBV25-1,TRBJ2-7,NA,TGTGCCAGCAGCCCCGATCACGCCGGGAGCAAGGGCGAGCAGTACTTC,CASSPDHAGSKGEQYF